This T cell receptor beta chain originates from a study of technical replicates of blood from four donors. In this sample, this clone turned up once. J gave up 0 bases and V 7 bases, and 6 bases lay outside the gene matches. Germline V CDR1 and CDR2: MNHEY, SVGAGI. This CDR3 contains 15 residues. This table comes from immunoSEQ multiplex PCR, and its TCRdb copy is limited to in-frame clones, with some not included. The data hold 65,000 to 95,000 clones, with around 97% observed a single time. This receptor was taken from a human donor in good health. The sequencing sample was made of T cells isolated from PBMCs. This chain links TRBV6-5 with TRBJ2-7; the match to TRBD2 covers 10 bases. This CDR3 reads CASTLLAGSSYEQYF. The DNA for the CDR3 is TGTGCCAGCACCCTACTAGCGGGAAGCTCCTACGAGCAGTACTTC.